This T cell receptor beta chain originates from a study of T cells after yellow fever vaccination. General study findings and limits: Across the CD4 and CD8 compartments, a small share of clonotypes was present in both.

There are 15 residues in the CDR3. The germline V gene encodes CDR1 SGHTA and CDR2 FQGNSA. The germline V and J ends were trimmed by 5 bases and 3 bases, with 16 bases remaining between them. TCRdb reprocessed the 5' RACE reads via MiXCR and lists one record per CDR3 protein. The table has a few hundred thousand distinct CDR3 sequences, 18% seen once. Notes on this clonotype: Its antigen is not identified.

This receptor was obtained from a man younger than 35 who received the YFV17D yellow fever vaccine. The starting material was PBMCs, obtained before the yellow fever booster vaccination. This chain joins TRBV7-2 and TRBJ2-5, with D possibly TRBD2 on 6 matching bases. As DNA, the CDR3 is TGTGCCAGCAGCCGAAATAGTGGGGGGAAAGAGACCCAGTACTTC. This translates into CASSRNSGGKETQYF. The full variable domain, in which reference TRBV7-2 and TRBJ2-5 provide the parts outside the CDR3, is GAGVSQSPSNKVTEKGKDVELRCDPISGHTALYWYRQSLGQGLEFLIYFQGNSAPDKSGLPSDRFSAERTGGSVSTLTIQRTQQEDSAVYLCASSRNSGGKETQYFGPGTRLLVL.